This TCR beta chain was sequenced in a study of identical twins. This clonotype came up many times. There are 12 residues in the CDR3. Germline V lookup: CDR1 WSHSY, CDR2 SAAADI. The germline V and J ends were trimmed by 0 bases and 6 bases, with 4 bases remaining between them. TCRdb re-called the 5' RACE reads with MiXCR, one entry per CDR3 protein. The sample yields some 730,000 distinct CDR3 sequences, 18% seen once. In addition, the sample was reused for a study of T cells expressing NK-cell markers.

This sequence was found in a woman under 30 in good health. Sequencing used PBMCs. The chain links TRBV10-2 to TRBJ2-3; no clear D. The CDR3 is CASSESGDTQYF. The CDR3 DNA reads TGCGCCAGCAGTGAGTCAGGGGATACGCAGTATTTT.